These 15 T cell receptor beta chains were all obtained from the same sample, sequenced in a study of PD-1 blockade in classical Hodgkin lymphoma. This sample's time point: cycle 4 day 1 (C4D1), after more than 5 weeks of nivolumab. With no exception, relapse followed autologous stem cell transplantation in all patients, and brentuximab vedotin exposure varied. Measured with immunoSEQ multiplex PCR; TCRdb has only the in-frame clones, and not every one. This table has around 35,000 clones, 65% to 80% appearing once. This specimen was peripheral blood mononuclear cells (PBMCs), taken before the fourth cycle of nivolumab. These receptors originate from a human donor with classical Hodgkin lymphoma.

This rearrangement joins TRBV2 to TRBJ2-1, with a weak D call TRBD1 (5 bases). The V gene lost 6 bases and the J gene lost 3 bases, with 27 bases spanning the gap. There are 19 residues in the CDR3. Germline V gives CDR1 SNHLY, CDR2 FYNNEI. CDR3 in amino acids: CASRGSRDRQRTSYNEQFF. The CDR3 DNA reads as TGTGCCAGCAGAGGTAGCAGGGATCGGCAGAGAACCAGCTACAATGAGCAGTTCTTC.

The genes are TRBV11-2 and TRBJ2-7; TRBD2 might be the D (6 bases). In germline, CDR1 is SGHAT, CDR2 FQNNGV. CDR3 length: 14 amino acids. Trimming cost V 5 bases and J 7 bases, with 18 bases left between them. CDR3 amino acids: CASSPGGAWREQYF. CDR3 coding DNA: TGTGCCAGCAGCCCCGGAGGGGCTTGGCGGGAGCAGTACTTC.

This clone appeared a few times. The V call is TRBV10-3, the J call TRBJ1-1, with unresolved D. Looked up from germline, CDR1 is ENHRY and CDR2 is SYGVKD. The CDR3 length is 10 residues. Trimming took 9 bases from V and 1 from J, leaving 3 bases between them. As DNA, the CDR3 is TGTGCCATAGGGAACACTGAAGCTTTCTTT. Translating gives CAIGNTEAFF.

This clone was counted between two and nine times. V gene TRBV5-6 combines with J gene TRBJ2-1; 10 nucleotides agree with TRBD2. The ends lost 1 base at V and 6 bases at J; junction bases unmatched: 4. Germline V gene data show CDR1 as SGHDT and CDR2 as YYEEEE. The CDR3 is made up of 15 amino acids. The CDR3 region has the DNA TGTGCCAGCAGCTTGCTAGCGGGAGTTGGCAATGAGCAGTTCTTC. Residues: CASSLLAGVGNEQFF.

This chain connects TRBV5-1 to TRBJ2-3, with 9 bases matching TRBD1. The germline V gene has CDR1 SGHRS and CDR2 YFSETQ. V shed 0 bases, J shed 4 bases, and the junction held 3 bases outside the gene matches. CDR3 size: 15 residues. The DNA of the CDR3 is TGCGCCAGCAGCTTGGAAGGGACAGGGTCAGATACGCAGTATTTT. It yields the protein CASSLEGTGSDTQYF. Drawing the rest from reference TRBV5-1 and TRBJ2-3, the complete variable domain is KAGVTQTPRYLIKTRGQQVTLSCSPISGHRSVSWYQQTPGQGLQFLFEYFSETQRNKGNFPGRFSGRQFSNSRSEMNVSTLELGDSALYLCASSLEGTGSDTQYFGPGTRLTVL.

This clone has only one observation. J is TRBJ2-7 and V is TRBV19, with 9 bases identical to TRBD1. Looked up from germline, CDR1 is LNHDA and CDR2 is SQIVND (reference sequence). The CDR3 is 13 amino acids. The ends lost 11 bases at V and 5 bases at J; junction bases unmatched: 10. Here the CDR3 DNA reads TGTGCCGTAGAGGGACAGGGAGGGGACGAGCAGTACTTC. Protein product: CAVEGQGGDEQYF.

This rearrangement joins TRBV4-3 to TRBJ2-3, with TRBD2 matching 9 bases. The CDR3 runs to 16 residues. Per the germline V gene, CDR1 is LGHNA and CDR2 is YSLEER. The J segment lost 8 bases and the V segment lost 0 bases, leaving 9 bases of the junction unmatched. The CDR3 sequence is CASSQDSGGGSATQYF. Written as DNA, the CDR3 is TGCGCCAGCAGCCAAGATAGCGGGGGCGGCTCGGCTACGCAGTATTTT.

The chain combines TRBV29-1 with TRBJ2-7; 9 bases match TRBD1. There are 14 residues in the CDR3. After removal of 6 bases from V and 0 bases from J, the junction contained 6 bases not matched to a gene. CDR1 SQVTM and CDR2 ANQGSEA come from the germline V gene. The CDR3 is CSVFGQGSSYEQYF. The DNA for the CDR3 is TGCAGCGTCTTCGGACAGGGGAGCTCCTACGAGCAGTACTTC.

The chain joins TRBV11-3 to TRBJ2-6; D gene unclear. Trimming stripped 0 bases from V and 1 base from J, with 13 bases between. The germline CDR1 and CDR2 sequences are SGHNT and YENEEA. CDR3 size: 18 residues. CDR3 amino acids: CASSLDRPTRSGANVLTF. CDR3 DNA sequence: TGTGCCAGCAGCTTAGACCGTCCGACCCGTTCTGGGGCCAACGTCCTGACTTTC.

This clone was seen only a few times. This chain uses TRBV7-3 with TRBJ2-1; D may be TRBD2 (6 bases). Between the trimmed V and J ends, which lost 3 bases and 13 bases, there was a span of 10 bases. The germline V gene encodes CDR1 SGHTA and CDR2 FQGTGA. CDR3 size: 11 residues. As DNA, the CDR3 is TGTGCCAGCAGCTTCTCGGGGGTACAGTTCTTC. Its protein product is CASSFSGVQFF.

This clone was found once. The chain links TRBV6-5 to TRBJ1-1; TRBD1 matches 7 bases. The trim removed 5 bases at V and 6 bases at J, leaving 0 bases unmatched. CDR3 length equals 11 residues. In germline, CDR1 is MNHEY, CDR2 SVGAGI. CDR3 in amino acids: CASSRGPEAFF. CDR3 DNA: TGTGCCAGCAGTAGGGGGCCTGAAGCTTTCTTT.

V and J are TRBV6-5 and TRBJ1-2; D is unclear. The CDR3 totals 14 residues. V gave up 2 bases and J gave up 9 bases, with 16 bases separating them. Germline CDR1 MNHEY, CDR2 SVGAGI. CDR3 protein: CASSYDQDFFSYTF. CDR3 DNA sequence: TGTGCCAGCAGTTACGATCAGGACTTCTTTAGCTACACCTTC.

This clone showed up just a few times. The CDR3 reads CASMGPGTASYEQYF. In nucleotides, the CDR3 is TGCGCCAGCATGGGCCCCGGGACAGCCTCCTACGAGCAGTACTTC. The genes are TRBV10-2 and TRBJ2-7, with 7 bases aligning to TRBD1. Unmatched junction bases numbered 9, after V lost 7 bases and J lost 0 bases. The CDR3 extends over 15 amino acids. Germline CDR1 reads WSHSY; CDR2 reads SAAADI.

The sample holds a few counts of this clone. The rearrangement uses TRBV6-6 and TRBJ2-7; TRBD1 aligns across 8 bases. CDR3 length: 13 residues. Per the germline V gene, CDR1 is MNHNY and CDR2 is SVGAGI (reference sequence). The trim removed 3 bases at V and 7 bases at J, leaving 5 bases unmatched. CDR3 residues: CASSYQGALEQYF. The CDR3 region has the DNA TGTGCCAGCAGTTATCAGGGGGCGCTTGAGCAGTACTTC.

V gene TRBV19 combines with J gene TRBJ1-2; TRBD1 might be the D (5 bases). Trimming stripped 5 bases from V and 4 bases from J, with 8 bases between. The CDR3 has 12 amino acids. Germline V lookup: CDR1 LNHDA, CDR2 SQIVND (reference sequence). The CDR3: CASSQGPYGYTF. The DNA of the CDR3 is TGTGCCAGTAGTCAGGGTCCCTATGGCTACACCTTC.